This TCR beta chain was documented in a study of beta chain features in type 1 diabetes listed by TCRdb under 2018. For context, the study as a whole: Patients and healthy donors did not differ in mean age, gender distribution, total cell number or subset yield. A total of around 110,000,000 sorted cells were examined across all samples, and RNA yield correlated strongly with the number of cells per subset. The study compared the TCRB repertoires of sorted circulating CD4+ T cell subsets in recently diagnosed type 1 diabetes patients with those in matched healthy donors. Regulatory and stem cell-like memory subsets were isolated from only 8 patients and roughly eight healthy donors, whereas naive and central memory subsets came from all 28 donors. What the research found in general, with its limitations: Because cDNA was sequenced instead of genomic DNA, highly expressing activated cells could be over-represented, though the groups showed no difference in activation or CD3 levels. Only small numbers of individuals were included in the HLA sub-analyses, which left unresolved whether HLA type had any influence on TCRB rearrangement. In all four CD4+ subsets, TCRB CDR3 length was moderately but significantly shorter in type 1 diabetes patients. Naive, central memory and regulatory TCRB repertoires appeared to be more alike among patients than among healthy donors. At VDJ recombination sites, type 1 diabetes patients had fewer insertions and more deleted nucleotides, which implies abnormalities in thymic rearrangement. PCR might favor shorter templates, but patient and control samples were amplified and corrected together, so any skew would affect both groups equally.

All of the isolated RNA was reverse transcribed with the High Capacity cDNA Reverse Transcription Kit, so expressed TCRB transcripts were sequenced. Deep immunoSEQ sequencing was performed on naive, central memory and regulatory T cell samples, with an average of around 3.4 million total reads per sample. Sorted cells were lysed in RLT buffer and RNA was extracted with DNase-treated RNeasy Micro or Mini kits, depending on cell number. To prevent cross-contamination, each cell subset was processed individually, whereas patient and healthy donor samples were processed jointly. The immunoSEQ multiplex PCR was used to amplify TCRB sequences from cDNA, generating 87-bp fragments that spanned the CDR3 region. Sequencing of the amplicons was performed on the Illumina HiSeq platform. On the study's bioinformatics: PCR bias was computationally corrected using synthetic template baselines, reads within Hamming distance 2 were collapsed, and singletons that could not be merged were discarded. By aligning reads against IMGT, V, D and J genes, CDR3 length, and insertions or deletions at six rearrangement sites were assigned. Within each subset, clonotype counts were normalized to the number of sorted cells before true diversity and Gini coefficients were calculated with the tcR R package. Repertoire sharing was quantified using the overlap coefficient calculated on TCRB nucleotide sequences. Drawn from immuneACCESS, this table holds only the in-frame rearrangements with V and J called that TCRdb kept. Clones are partly lost; checked studies trace under half to an unresolved V gene and leave the rest unexplained. The V and J calls and clone size are taken from that table; D and trimming were inferred from the DNA. The sample yields around 290,000 clones; about 8% were counted once. The ten largest clones take up 1% of the sample.

This clone was counted a few times. Its cognate antigen has yet to be identified. Nothing much larger sits one base from this clone, and base qualities are not available. The trim is 0 bases for V and 0 bases for J, with a gap of 17 bases between the germline ends. From a lookup of the germline V gene (reference sequence), CDR1 and CDR2 are LNHNV and YYDKDF. Taken from cysteine to phenylalanine, the CDR3 has 19 residues. Only the CDR3 portion is preserved as DNA: 57 bases, with reading frame beginning at the first base. Each donor gave one peripheral blood draw, averaging roughly 100 mL, which was collected into heparinised tubes. A BD FACSAria II was used to sort naive, central memory, regulatory and stem cell-like memory CD4+ T cells with a panel that included CD45RO, CCR7, CD25, CD127, CD95 and CD27. All sorted populations exceeded 95% purity. PBMCs were isolated immediately by Lymphoprep density gradient centrifugation and stained directly without culture. So that batch effects would be minimized, each experiment stained and sorted samples in pairs, pairing one healthy donor with one patient.

Recombination joined TRBV15 with TRBJ2-2; tentative D gene TRBD2, with 6 bases matching. The source material was central memory CD4+ T cells from blood. This receptor was taken from a woman under 30 in good health. The CDR3 region reads CATSRDKRVQISNTGELFF. The DNA is as follows: TGTGCCACCAGCAGAGATAAGCGGGTTCAAATCTCGAACACCGGGGAGCTGTTTTTT.